This T cell receptor beta chain emerged from a study of shared clonotypes between healthy human individuals. Clones were read by immunoSEQ multiplex PCR, and TCRdb kept only the in-frame ones, dropping some. In the table there are around 600,000 clones, roughly 95% of which are singletons. The CDR3 sequence is 17 residues long. From germline, CDR1 is MDHEN and CDR2 SYDVKM. CD45RO-negative, CCR7-selected cells formed the naive CD8 fraction, which excluded terminally differentiated effector memory CD45RA+ cells. The chain is built from TRBV28 and TRBJ2-5; 11 bases are a match to TRBD1. Near its end, the DNA agrees better with TRBJ2-7, so the J call may be wrong. The sample taken for sequencing was naive CD8+ T cells sorted from blood. The clonotype comes from a woman in her twenties or thirties in good health. DNA for the CDR3: TGTGCCAGCAGTTTATGGGCACCGGGACAGGGGGGCTACGAGCAGTACTTC. Amino acid sequence: CASSLWAPGQGGYEQYF.